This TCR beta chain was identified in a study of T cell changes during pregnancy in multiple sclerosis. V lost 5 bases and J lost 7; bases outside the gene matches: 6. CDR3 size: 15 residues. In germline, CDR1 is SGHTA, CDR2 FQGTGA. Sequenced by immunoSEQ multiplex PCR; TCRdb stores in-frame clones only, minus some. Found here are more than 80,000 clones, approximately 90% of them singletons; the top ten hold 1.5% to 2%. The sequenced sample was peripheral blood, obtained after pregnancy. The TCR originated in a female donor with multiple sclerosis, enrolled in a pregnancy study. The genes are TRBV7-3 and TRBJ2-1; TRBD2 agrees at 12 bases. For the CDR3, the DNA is TGTGCCAGCAGCCTAGCGGGAGGGCCTGGGAATGAGCAGTTCTTC. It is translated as CASSLAGGPGNEQFF.